A single sample gave rise to the 21 T cell receptor beta chains below, sequenced in a study of glioma-infiltrating T cells after dendritic cell vaccination. Profiling relied on immunoSEQ multiplex PCR, and the TCRdb table lists in-frame clones only, not all of them. Among roughly 90,000 clones listed, 85% to 90% were seen once. The sample consisted of blood, taken before dendritic cell vaccination. All receptors derive from a human donor with glioblastoma.

The chain links TRBV7-8 to TRBJ2-3; 7 bases fit TRBD2. This CDR3 has 15 residues. The junction had 8 bases not matched to a gene; V was cut back by 5 bases and J by 3 bases. Germline-derived CDR1 and CDR2 are SGHVS and FQNEAQ. As DNA, the CDR3 is TGTGCCAGCAGCCAATGGGAGGGTAGGACAGATACGCAGTATTTT. Its protein is CASSQWEGRTDTQYF. Combining the CDR3 with reference TRBV7-8 and TRBJ2-3 gives the whole variable domain GAGVSQSPRYKVAKRGQDVALRCDPISGHVSLFWYQQALGQGPEFLTYFQNEAQLDKSGLPSDRFFAERPEGSVSTLKIQRTQQEDSAVYLCASSQWEGRTDTQYFGPGTRLTVL.

The chain is built from TRBV28 and TRBJ2-1; no reliable D call. CDR1 is MDHEN, CDR2 SYDVKM, per germline. This CDR3 spans 10 amino acids. V lost 6 bases and J 6 bases, leaving 3 bases between the germline ends. The CDR3 DNA follows: TGTGCCAGCAGCGGCAATGAGCAGTTCTTC. Amino acid sequence: CASSGNEQFF. Drawing the rest from reference TRBV28 and TRBJ2-1, the complete variable domain is DVKVTQSSRYLVKRTGEKVFLECVQDMDHENMFWYRQDPGLGLRLIYFSYDVKMKEKGDIPEGYSVSREKKERFSLILESASTNQTSMYLCASSGNEQFFGPGTRLTVL.

This clone was counted only a few times. The rearrangement uses TRBV18 and TRBJ1-2, with 7 nucleotides matching TRBD1. The CDR3 runs 15 residues. V lost 0 bases, J lost 8 bases, and 9 bases stayed unmatched. In germline, CDR1 is KGHSH, CDR2 LQKENI. CDR3 coding DNA: TGTGCCAGCTCACCACCTATGACAGGGCGGGCCGGCTACACCTTC. The encoded protein is CASSPPMTGRAGYTF. Variable domain in full (rest from reference TRBV18 and TRBJ1-2): NAGVMQNPRHLVRRRGQEARLRCSPMKGHSHVYWYRQLPEEGLKFMVYLQKENIIDESGMPKERFSAEFPKEGPSILRIQQVVRGDSAAYFCASSPPMTGRAGYTFGSGTRLTVV.

The chain uses TRBV15 and TRBJ1-5; no reliable D call. The CDR3 length is 12 residues. Germline CDR1 LNHNV, CDR2 YYDKDF (reference sequence). V lost 1 base and J lost 4, with 2 bases in between. The CDR3 is CATSRANQPQHF. The CDR3 DNA is TGTGCCACCAGCAGAGCAAATCAGCCCCAGCATTTT.

This chain uses TRBV19 with TRBJ2-7, with 9 positions matching TRBD2. From germline, CDR1 is LNHDA and CDR2 SQIVND (reference sequence). This CDR3 comprises 15 residues. The J segment lost 3 bases and the V segment lost 4 bases, leaving 7 bases of the junction unmatched. The CDR3 DNA is TGTGCCAGTAGTAGGCCGGGACTAGCTTACTACGAGCAGTACTTC. Encoded protein: CASSRPGLAYYEQYF.

The rearrangement joins TRBV6-6 to TRBJ2-1; 9 nucleotides align to TRBD2. In germline, CDR1 is MNHNY, CDR2 SVGAGI (reference sequence). The length of the CDR3 is 16 residues. V gave up 2 bases and J gave up 4 bases; unmatched junction bases: 6. As DNA, the CDR3 is TGTGCCAGCAGTTACGGGGCTAGCGGGACTTACAATGAGCAGTTCTTC. Residues: CASSYGASGTYNEQFF.

The CDR3 DNA sequence: TGCGCCAGCAGCCTGGGGGGACAGACTTACAATGAGCAGTTCTTC. Its protein is CASSLGGQTYNEQFF. The V gene is TRBV5-1, the J gene TRBJ2-1; D may be TRBD1 (7 bases). Germline lookup yields CDR1 SGHRS and CDR2 YFSETQ. CDR3 length equals 15 residues. Deletions cut 4 bases from V and 4 bases from J, with 15 bases between. Drawing the rest from reference TRBV5-1 and TRBJ2-1, the complete variable domain is KAGVTQTPRYLIKTRGQQVTLSCSPISGHRSVSWYQQTPGQGLQFLFEYFSETQRNKGNFPGRFSGRQFSNSRSEMNVSTLELGDSALYLCASSLGGQTYNEQFFGPGTRLTVL.

This chain links TRBV5-1 with TRBJ2-3, with TRBD2 matching over 16 bases. This CDR3 has 16 amino acids. From germline, CDR1 is SGHRS and CDR2 YFSETQ. V shed 4 bases, J shed 4 bases, and the junction held 3 bases outside the gene matches. CDR3 in DNA: TGCGCCAGCAGCCCTGGGACTAGCGGGGGGGCAGATACGCAGTATTTT. Translating gives CASSPGTSGGADTQYF.

Here the CDR3 reads CASSESTGGPTDTQYF. As DNA, the CDR3 is TGTGCCAGCAGTGAATCTACAGGGGGCCCCACAGATACGCAGTATTTT. The chain employs TRBV25-1 and TRBJ2-3; 9 bases line up with TRBD1. There are 16 residues in the CDR3. Germline V gives CDR1 MGHDK, CDR2 SYGVNS. The V and J ends lost 1 base and 2 bases, in that order; junction bases with no gene match: 4.

This clone was observed once. This chain uses TRBV7-3 with TRBJ2-1; 11 bases are shared with TRBD2. J lost 5 bases, V lost 4 bases, and 10 bases had no gene match. This CDR3 has 17 residues. Per the germline V gene, CDR1 is SGHTA and CDR2 is FQGTGA. Here the CDR3 reads CASSSNPGTSGHNEQFF. CDR3 nucleotide sequence: TGTGCCAGCAGCTCCAACCCAGGGACTAGCGGCCACAATGAGCAGTTCTTC.

This chain links TRBV7-6 with TRBJ1-1; D possibly corresponds to TRBD1 (6 bases). The length of the CDR3 is 15 residues. The V end was cut by 5 bases, the J end by 0 bases, with 13 bases between. Per germline, CDR1 SGHVS and CDR2 FNYEAQ. The CDR3 reads CASSPWGQMNTEAFF. CDR3 in DNA: TGTGCCAGCAGCCCCTGGGGGCAGATGAACACTGAAGCTTTCTTT.

V gene TRBV10-3 combines with J gene TRBJ2-1, with D maybe TRBD2 (6 bases). The CDR3 loop spans 17 amino acids. Trimming pared 3 bases from V and 5 bases from J, leaving 20 bases between. Looked up from germline, CDR1 is ENHRY and CDR2 is SYGVKD. The CDR3 sequence: CAISDVGRGVIDNEQFF. CDR3 DNA sequence: TGTGCCATCAGTGACGTGGGGCGGGGTGTAATTGACAATGAGCAGTTCTTC.

Only a few counts were recorded for this clone. The chain couples TRBV18 to TRBJ1-2, with D tentatively TRBD1 (5 bases). Trimming removed 3 bases at V and 8 bases at J, with 25 bases between. Per germline, CDR1 KGHSH and CDR2 LQKENI. This CDR3 contains 17 residues. CDR3 sequence: CASSPIPGGTSPGGYTF. In nucleotides, the CDR3 is TGTGCCAGCTCACCCATTCCGGGGGGAACCTCTCCTGGAGGCTACACCTTC. The entire variable domain, with the rest obtained from reference TRBV18 and TRBJ1-2, is as follows: NAGVMQNPRHLVRRRGQEARLRCSPMKGHSHVYWYRQLPEEGLKFMVYLQKENIIDESGMPKERFSAEFPKEGPSILRIQQVVRGDSAAYFCASSPIPGGTSPGGYTFGSGTRLTVV.

This rearrangement joins TRBV30 to TRBJ1-2; a weak D match, TRBD1 (5 bases). Germline-derived CDR1 and CDR2 are GTSNPN and SVGIG (reference sequence). The V end was cut by 4 bases, the J end by 6 bases, with 12 bases between. The CDR3 loop spans 12 amino acids. CDR3: CAWTQGGDGYTF. In nucleotides, the CDR3 is TGTGCCTGGACCCAGGGAGGCGATGGCTACACCTTC.

The gene calls are TRBV4-1 and TRBJ2-5, with 9 bases that match TRBD1. Germline V gene sequence: CDR1 MGHRA, CDR2 YSYEKL. The J segment lost 5 bases and the V segment lost 3 bases, leaving 10 bases of the junction unmatched. The length of the CDR3 is 16 residues. The CDR3 nucleotides are TGCGCCAGCAGCCACCCGACAGGGGGGGACGGGGAGACCCAGTACTTC. Its translation is CASSHPTGGDGETQYF.

This chain links TRBV7-8 with TRBJ2-3; the match to TRBD2 covers 13 bases. This CDR3 is built from 14 residues. Looked up from germline, CDR1 is SGHVS and CDR2 is FQNEAQ. V dropped 6 bases and J dropped 4; count of bases not matched to a gene: 1. The CDR3 reads CASSGLAGADTQYF. As DNA, the CDR3 is TGTGCCAGCAGTGGACTAGCGGGAGCAGATACGCAGTATTTT.

The CDR3 DNA reads as TGTGCCAGCAGTTTCCCTCCCTCCTACGAGCAGTACTTC. This translates into CASSFPPSYEQYF. The chain is built from TRBV28 and TRBJ2-7; unclear D gene. Trimming took off 3 bases at V and 0 bases at J, with 6 bases between the two ends. The CDR3 spans 13 residues. The germline V gene encodes CDR1 MDHEN and CDR2 SYDVKM.

J is TRBJ2-7 and V is TRBV9; 11 positions agree with TRBD2. V lost 3 bases, J lost 3 bases, and 5 bases stayed unmatched. From germline, CDR1 is SGDLS and CDR2 YYNGEE. The CDR3 is made up of 15 amino acids. Here the CDR3 reads CASSAGTSGGYEQYF. CDR3 sequence (DNA): TGTGCCAGCAGCGCAGGGACTAGCGGTGGCTACGAGCAGTACTTC.

J is TRBJ1-1 and V is TRBV6-5, with D hard to call. This CDR3 comprises 13 residues. Trimming stripped 5 bases from V and 0 bases from J, with 7 bases between. CDR1 MNHEY and CDR2 SVGAGI come from the germline V gene. The CDR3 coding sequence is TGTGCCAGCAGTATTTCCATGAACACTGAAGCTTTCTTT. This gives the protein CASSISMNTEAFF.

The rearrangement joins TRBV11-1 to TRBJ2-7; 7 nucleotides match TRBD2. The J segment lost 3 bases and the V segment lost 5 bases, leaving 7 bases of the junction unmatched. Germline lookup yields CDR1 SGHAT and CDR2 FQDESV (reference sequence). The CDR3 contains 14 residues. CDR3 in amino acids: CASSASGTLYEQYF. As DNA, the CDR3 is TGTGCCAGCAGCGCGAGCGGGACCCTCTACGAGCAGTACTTC.

This chain joins TRBV4-1 and TRBJ1-2, with 8 bases matching TRBD1. The CDR3 has 17 residues. The V gene end was trimmed by 0 bases and the J gene end by 5 bases; junction bases not matched to a gene: 11. The germline V gene encodes CDR1 MGHRA and CDR2 YSYEKL. The CDR3 nucleotides read TGCGCCAGCAGCCAAGAGGTCTCAGGGGGCATCGGGTATGGCTACACCTTC. Protein sequence: CASSQEVSGGIGYGYTF.